Shown below are 9 T cell receptor beta chains from a single sample sequenced in a study of T cells expressing NK-cell markers. From the 5' RACE reads, TCRdb lists one entry per CDR3 protein and no DNA. Its table lists a few hundred thousand distinct CDR3 sequences. Material for sequencing was blood T cells: a sorted CD56 or NKG2C T cell subset, CD4+ or CD8+ T cells, or bulk PBMC T cells (not recorded which). These receptors came from a man aged 18 to 69 in good health.

V usage is TRBV20-1 and J usage is TRBJ2-4; TCRdb indicates TRBD2, and absent DNA this call remains unverified. The CDR3 is 14 residues long. From germline, CDR1 is DFQATT and CDR2 SNEGSKA (reference sequence). The CDR3 sequence is CSASTLLAKNIQYF.

The chain's CDR3 is CASSERGDTNTGELFF. The chain links TRBV11-1 to TRBJ2-2; TCRdb names TRBD1, which stays unverified in the absence of DNA. CDR3 size: 16 residues. From germline, CDR1 is SGHAT and CDR2 FQDESV (reference sequence).

The chain uses TRBV21-1 and TRBJ1-6; TCRdb calls TRBD1, which cannot be checked without DNA. TRBV21-1 is given as a pseudogene. The length of the CDR3 is 18 residues. CDR3 loop: CASSIPGRLSRRNSPLHF.

The rearrangement joins TRBV7-9 to TRBJ1-1; TCRdb names TRBD1, which stays unverified in the absence of DNA. Germline CDR1 reads SEHNR; CDR2 reads FQNEAQ (reference sequence). This CDR3 contains 16 residues. CDR3 in amino acids: CASSLGQGNVNTEAFF.

The rearrangement uses TRBV6-1 and TRBJ1-6. CDR3 length: 15 residues. The V gene's germline CDR1 is MNHNS and CDR2 SASEGT. The CDR3 spells CASRPGLYYNSPLHF.

The chain links TRBV5-6 to TRBJ2-7; TCRdb calls TRBD2, which cannot be checked without DNA. The germline CDR1 and CDR2 sequences are SGHDT and YYEEEE. CDR3 length equals 15 residues. CDR3 sequence reads: CASSLIAGGPEEQYF.

Here the CDR3 reads CASSPQKGEELFF. The chain carries TRBV18 and TRBJ2-2; lacking DNA, the TRBD1 call made by TCRdb goes unchecked. This CDR3 spans 13 amino acids. Germline assignment: CDR1 KGHSH and CDR2 LQKENI.

The gene calls are TRBV3-1 and TRBJ1-1. Per the germline V gene, CDR1 is LGHDT and CDR2 is YNNKEL (reference sequence). The CDR3 consists of 13 residues. Here the CDR3 reads CASSRYGDTEAFF.

This sequence joins TRBV5-1 and TRBJ1-5; TCRdb indicates TRBD1, and absent DNA this call remains unverified. The CDR3 covers 19 residues. Germline CDR1 SGHRS, CDR2 YFSETQ. CDR3: CASSLPGQGTRESNQPQHF.